One T cell receptor (beta chain) is described in this entry. The antigen remains undetermined. V lost 3 bases to trimming and J lost 5 bases; unmatched junction nucleotides: 2. Germline CDR1 reads SEHNR; CDR2 reads FQNEAQ (reference sequence). There are 14 residues in the CDR3. This record comes from a study of OX40 agonist ivuxolimab in advanced cancers. Whole-study context: An anti-OX40 (CD134) antibody with agonistic activity, ivuxolimab, was administered to patients. Patient treatment consisted of intravenous ivuxolimab administration every 2 weeks at 0.01 to 10 mg/kg. With a range of roughly 23 to 79, age averaged about 58 years, and about 80% were male. Study outcomes and limitations: At 0.1 to 3.0 mg/kg and by week 6, CD4+ and CD8+ T cells in the blood had expanded clonally.

Profiled with immunoSEQ multiplex PCR; TCRdb holds only in-frame clones, not every one. The data show some 46,000 clones, approximately 88% seen once. Here the sequenced sample was CD4+ or CD8+ T cells sorted from blood, taken in a trial of the OX40 agonist ivuxolimab. This sequence was found in an adult with an advanced solid tumor such as melanoma, head and neck, liver or kidney cancer. The chain couples TRBV7-9 to TRBJ2-2; 8 positions agree with TRBD2. In DNA, the CDR3 is TGTGCCAGCAGCTTCGCGGGGGGAACCGGGGAGCTGTTTTTT. Its protein product is CASSFAGGTGELFF.